A single T cell receptor beta chain is shown here with its context. Antigen unknown. The method was immunoSEQ multiplex PCR; TCRdb's version includes in-frame clones alone and lacks a portion of them. The sample comprises about 150,000 clones, about 89% of which are singletons, and approximately 0.7% rests with the top ten. Germline V CDR1 and CDR2: MNHEY, SMNVEV (reference sequence). The J segment lost 7 bases and the V segment lost 6 bases, leaving 6 bases of the junction unmatched. The CDR3 consists of 12 residues. This specimen belongs to a study of cytomegalovirus exposure and HLA in healthy donors. Regarding the study as a whole: Whilst most TCR sequences proved rare, a subset of public TCRs occurred across many donors. The investigators catalogued about 170 TCR beta chains as cytomegalovirus-associated.

The material sequenced was PBMCs. This sequence joins TRBV27 and TRBJ2-7; 7 bases align to TRBD1. This TCR derives from a man younger than 30 in good health and CMV-seronegative. The DNA of the CDR3 is TGTGCCAGCAGGACAGGGTCGAGGGAGCAGTACTTC. Amino acids: CASRTGSREQYF.